The following is a T cell receptor beta chain sequence with its context. Its matching antigen is unknown. Data came from immunoSEQ multiplex PCR; TCRdb stores just in-frame clones and leaves some out. The repertoire holds approximately 190,000 clones, with 92% as singletons. The sample belongs to a study of T cell responses to AZD1222 COVID-19 vaccine. Study results and caveats: Clonal diversity was possibly underestimated, and white British individuals and females predominated among donors. There were vaccine-associated CD4 TCRs across spike, dominant at 160-218 and 743-854. Sampling that yielded the repertoires occurred only after the peak T cell response.

The clonotype was recovered from an adult in good health. This sample comprised peripheral blood, obtained on day 0 of AZD1222 vaccination.

This CDR3 is CASSPPGPYGDTEAFF. CDR3 DNA: TGTGCCAGCAGTCCCCCCGGACCTTACGGGGACACTGAAGCTTTCTTT. The chain has TRBV27 and TRBJ1-1; D is unclear. The germline CDR1 and CDR2 sequences are MNHEY and SMNVEV (reference sequence). This CDR3 contains 16 residues. Trimming cost V 5 bases and J 3 bases, with 19 bases left between them.